The 21 T cell receptor beta chains given below trace back to one sample, sequenced in a study of blood T cell repertoires in COVID-19. Measured with immunoSEQ multiplex PCR; TCRdb has only the in-frame clones, and not every one. The sample holds under 200,000 clones; roughly nine tenths are singletons and the top ten take approximately 10%. Sequenced input: peripheral blood. Receptor source: an older woman with COVID-19, enrolled during active disease.

This chain connects TRBV5-1 to TRBJ2-2, with 13 bases lining up with TRBD2. CDR1 SGHRS and CDR2 YFSETQ come from the germline V gene. Trimming took 4 bases from V and 2 from J; bases not matched to a gene: 8. The CDR3 loop spans 18 amino acids. The CDR3 loop is CASSPGLAGLPNTGELFF. Written as DNA, the CDR3 is TGCGCCAGCAGCCCGGGACTAGCGGGACTACCTAACACCGGGGAGCTGTTTTTT.

V and J are TRBV19 and TRBJ2-3; D is possibly TRBD2 (5 bases). Germline V lookup: CDR1 LNHDA, CDR2 SQIVND (reference sequence). The CDR3 runs 14 residues. The germline V and J ends were trimmed by 4 bases and 3 bases, with 11 bases remaining between them. The CDR3 protein is CASSSIAKTDTQYF. CDR3 nucleotide sequence: TGTGCCAGTAGTAGCATAGCGAAGACAGATACGCAGTATTTT.

The chain has TRBV19 and TRBJ1-5, with 9 bases aligning to TRBD1. The CDR3 runs 14 residues. In germline, CDR1 is LNHDA, CDR2 SQIVND (reference sequence). CDR3 protein: CASGDRELGQPQHF. In nucleotides, the CDR3 is TGTGCTAGCGGGGACAGGGAATTAGGTCAGCCCCAGCATTTT.

The rearrangement joins TRBV7-2 to TRBJ1-2; D call uncertain. The CDR3 runs 16 residues. From germline, CDR1 is SGHTA and CDR2 FQGNSA. V was clipped by 1 base and J by 0 bases, with 12 bases between them. CDR3 region: CASSLEHTPTNYGYTF. CDR3 in DNA: TGTGCCAGCAGCTTAGAGCATACCCCGACTAACTATGGCTACACCTTC.

V usage is TRBV27 and J usage is TRBJ2-1; the match to TRBD2 covers 12 bases. Germline V gene data show CDR1 as MNHEY and CDR2 as SMNVEV (reference sequence). The CDR3 spans 16 residues. Germline trimming cut 5 bases from V and 9 bases from J; bases unmatched to any gene: 11. CDR3: CASSVTTSGRTAEQFF. For the CDR3, the DNA is TGTGCCAGCAGTGTAACGACTAGCGGGAGAACAGCTGAGCAGTTCTTC.

The chain couples TRBV6-2 or TRBV6-3 to TRBJ1-2, with D unclear. The V end lost 0 bases, the J end lost 8 bases, and 16 bases lay between the germline ends. Per the germline V gene, CDR1 is MNHEY and CDR2 is SVGEGT. The CDR3 totals 15 residues. This CDR3 reads CASSYSAGKGRGYTF. As DNA, the CDR3 is TGTGCCAGCAGTTACTCAGCGGGAAAGGGCCGGGGCTACACCTTC.

The rearrangement joins TRBV11-2 to TRBJ2-7; D perhaps matches TRBD2 (5 bases). Germline values: CDR1 SGHAT, CDR2 FQNNGV. V was shortened by 5 bases and J by 5 bases, with 16 bases between the two germline ends. The CDR3 is 14 amino acids. Written as DNA, the CDR3 is TGTGCCAGCAGCCGCCGACGAGGGCAAAACGAGCAGTACTTC. It encodes CASSRRRGQNEQYF.

The chain links TRBV24-1 to TRBJ1-6; D unclear. The CDR3 covers 12 residues. Germline values: CDR1 KGHDR, CDR2 SFDVKD. V lost 4 bases to trimming and J lost 10 bases, with 7 bases between them. The CDR3 is CATSDPGSPLHF. Here the CDR3 DNA reads TGTGCCACCAGTGACCCGGGGTCACCCCTCCACTTT.

V usage is TRBV29-1 and J usage is TRBJ1-5; D is uncertain. V was clipped by 6 bases and J by 3 bases, with 15 bases between them. Germline V gene lookup returns CDR1 SQVTM and CDR2 ANQGSEA. This CDR3 contains 14 residues. The CDR3 is CSVIEPGVNQPQHF. CDR3 in DNA: TGCAGCGTCATTGAACCCGGGGTCAATCAGCCCCAGCATTTT.

The CDR3 reads CASSMTVTRYEQFF. CDR3 in DNA: TGTGCCAGTAGTATGACTGTAACCAGATATGAGCAGTTCTTC. This sequence joins TRBV19 and TRBJ2-1; D gene unclear. V lost 3 bases, J lost 8 bases, and 14 bases lay in between. CDR1 is LNHDA and CDR2 is SQIVND in the germline V gene (reference sequence). The CDR3 has 14 amino acids.

Of note for this clone: Other nucleotide sequences from this sample produce the same CDR3. The chain has TRBV5-1 and TRBJ1-4, with 9 positions matching TRBD1. The V segment lost 0 bases and the J segment 6 bases; nucleotides outside the gene matches: 0. This CDR3 has 14 residues. Germline V lookup: CDR1 SGHRS, CDR2 YFSETQ. The CDR3 protein is CASSLGQGDEKLFF. The CDR3 DNA follows: TGCGCCAGCAGCTTGGGACAGGGGGATGAAAAACTGTTTTTT.

The chain employs TRBV4-3 and TRBJ1-1; 9 bases align to TRBD1. The length of the CDR3 is 22 residues. V shed 3 bases and J 3 bases; nucleotides not matched to a gene: 26. Germline-derived CDR1 and CDR2 are LGHNA and YSLEER. DNA of the CDR3: TGCGCCAGCAGCCATAAACGTCCCGGGACAGGGATGGAACGTTTGGTGGACACTGAAGCTTTCTTT. This translates into CASSHKRPGTGMERLVDTEAFF.

The chain is built from TRBV10-3 and TRBJ1-1; no firm D call. The CDR3 covers 15 residues. The V end lost 0 bases, the J end lost 2 bases, and 10 bases lay between the germline ends. Germline lookup yields CDR1 ENHRY and CDR2 SYGVKD. CDR3: CAISESVGKNTEAFF. The CDR3 nucleotides read TGTGCCATCAGTGAGTCAGTCGGGAAAAACACTGAAGCTTTCTTT.

The genes are TRBV7-2 and TRBJ1-1; 8 bases are shared with TRBD1. V trimming: 5 bases; J trimming: 4 bases; junction bases outside the gene matches: 9. The length of the CDR3 is 15 residues. Germline V gene data show CDR1 as SGHTA and CDR2 as FQGNSA. The CDR3 DNA sequence: TGTGCCAGCAGCCCCTACAGGGGGGGAGCCACTGAAGCTTTCTTT. Its protein product is CASSPYRGGATEAFF.

This clone has a single count. This sequence joins TRBV28 and TRBJ1-4, with a tentative D call TRBD1 (5 bases). The CDR3 has 12 amino acids. CDR1 is MDHEN, CDR2 SYDVKM, per germline. Deletions cut 5 bases from V and 8 bases from J, with 9 bases between. CDR3 in DNA: TGTGCCAGCAGTCCGGGGGGGGAAAAACTGTTTTTT. This gives the protein CASSPGGEKLFF.

V usage is TRBV9 and J usage is TRBJ2-5; tentatively, D is TRBD1 (5 bases). The CDR3 extends over 16 amino acids. V lost 0 bases to trimming and J lost 1 base, with 13 bases between them. Germline V lookup: CDR1 SGDLS, CDR2 YYNGEE. In DNA, the CDR3 is TGTGCCAGCAGCGTAGCTAGTTGGGGCGGCCAAGAGACCCAGTACTTC. This encodes CASSVASWGGQETQYF.

A few counts support this clone. CDR3 sequence: CASSLDHQEFF. In DNA form, the CDR3 reads TGTGCCAGCAGCTTAGACCACCAGGAGTTCTTC. The chain uses TRBV7-2 and TRBJ2-1; D ambiguous. The CDR3 covers 11 residues. V shed 1 base and J shed 14 bases, with 9 bases lying between them. Germline V lookup: CDR1 SGHTA, CDR2 FQGNSA.

The chain combines TRBV5-4 with TRBJ2-5, with 11 bases identical to TRBD2. Germline assignment: CDR1 SGHNT and CDR2 YYREEE (reference sequence). This CDR3 has 15 amino acids. Trimming cost V 1 base and J 2 bases; bases outside gene matches: 1. CDR3 in DNA: TGTGCCAGCAGCTTGATAGCGGGAGGGCAAGAGACCCAGTACTTC. As protein: CASSLIAGGQETQYF. Variable domain in full (rest from reference TRBV5-4 and TRBJ2-5): ETGVTQSPTHLIKTRGQQVTLRCSSQSGHNTVSWYQQALGQGPQFIFQYYREEENGRGNFPPRFSGLQFPNYSSELNVNALELDDSALYLCASSLIAGGQETQYFGPGTRLLVL.

The chain has TRBV7-2 and TRBJ2-1; 7 bases match TRBD1. This CDR3 contains 17 residues. V gave up 2 bases and J gave up 5 bases; unmatched junction bases: 12. Germline values: CDR1 SGHTA, CDR2 FQGNSA. Written as DNA, the CDR3 is TGTGCCAGCAGCTTACCCTTCCGACAGGGACGGAACAATGAGCAGTTCTTC. It is translated as CASSLPFRQGRNNEQFF.

The CDR3 nucleotides read TGCGCCAGCAGCACAGGACTAGCATACGAGCAGTACTTC. Its translation: CASSTGLAYEQYF. V gene TRBV5-1 combines with J gene TRBJ2-7, with 8 bases lining up with TRBD2. The V gene end was trimmed by 4 bases and the J gene end by 4 bases; junction bases not matched to a gene: 4. Germline V gene data show CDR1 as SGHRS and CDR2 as YFSETQ. This CDR3 comprises 13 residues.

The chain recombines TRBV4-3 with TRBJ1-5; D call uncertain. Trimming cost V 0 bases and J 0 bases, with 6 bases left between them. The germline V gene has CDR1 LGHNA and CDR2 YSLEER. The CDR3 runs to 15 residues. CDR3: CASSQDPNSNQPQHF. For the CDR3, the DNA is TGCGCCAGCAGCCAAGATCCAAATAGCAATCAGCCCCAGCATTTT.